The next 14 T cell receptor beta chains were all read from a single sample in a study of naive and memory T cell subsets. TCR cDNA received a 3' ligated oligonucleotide that carried a UMI. Ligated cDNA underwent four rounds of PCR with nested alpha and beta constant region primers and SP2. TCRdb processed the 5' RACE reads anew with MiXCR; each CDR3 protein has one entry. The sample carries 55,000 to 65,000 distinct CDR3 sequences, 6% to 8.5% recorded once. These receptors came from a female donor in good health.

This clonotype was seen only a few times. The chain links TRBV20-1 to TRBJ2-2; D may be TRBD2 (6 bases). This CDR3 comprises 17 residues. CDR1 is DFQATT and CDR2 is SNEGSKA in the germline V gene (reference sequence). The V and J ends lost 1 base and 1 base respectively, with 16 bases between them. CDR3 in DNA: TGCAGTGCTAGAGGTGAGGTCGGGACTCGGAACACCGGGGAGCTGTTTTTT. Its protein is CSARGEVGTRNTGELFF.

This rearrangement joins TRBV12-3 or TRBV12-4 to TRBJ2-1; D is unresolved. The CDR3 spans 12 residues. V dropped 6 bases and J dropped 9 bases, with 12 bases sitting between them. The CDR3 DNA is TGTGCCAGCAGCAGCCTAGTCTCTGAGCAGTTCTTC. Its protein product is CASSSLVSEQFF.

This clonotype was observed at least ten times. This sequence joins TRBV5-8 and TRBJ1-1; perhaps TRBD1 as D (5 bases). Germline-derived CDR1 and CDR2 are SGHTS and YDEGEE. V was shortened by 1 base and J by 1 base, with 11 bases between the two germline ends. This CDR3 comprises 15 residues. CDR3 residues: CASSLWRGANTEAFF. CDR3 coding DNA: TGTGCCAGCAGCTTGTGGCGGGGCGCGAACACTGAAGCTTTCTTT.

The chain is built from TRBV9 and TRBJ2-3; 11 bases are a match to TRBD2. The junction had 8 bases not matched to a gene; V was cut back by 2 bases and J by 6 bases. Germline V gene lookup returns CDR1 SGDLS and CDR2 YYNGEE. The CDR3 covers 16 residues. CDR3 sequence (DNA): TGTGCCAGCAGCGTGGGGCTAGCGGGGGGTCCGGATACGCAGTATTTT. This sequence encodes CASSVGLAGGPDTQYF.

The chain is built from TRBV20-1 and TRBJ1-3; 7 bases line up with TRBD1. Losses at the gene ends were 2 bases for V and 3 bases for J; bases not matched to a gene: 1. The CDR3 is 13 residues long. Germline CDR1 DFQATT, CDR2 SNEGSKA (reference sequence). CDR3 in DNA: TGCAGTGCTAGAAGGGACAGTGGAAACACCATATATTTT. This codes for CSARRDSGNTIYF.

This clonotype came up many times. This sequence joins TRBV6-5 and TRBJ1-2; D is perhaps TRBD1 (6 bases). V lost 6 bases, J lost 5 bases, and 13 bases lay in between. Per the germline V gene, CDR1 is MNHEY and CDR2 is SVGAGI. The CDR3 totals 13 residues. CDR3 nucleotides: TGTGCCAGCAGCCGGGGGGCGCAGTATGGCTACACCTTC. Translating it yields CASSRGAQYGYTF.

This sequence joins TRBV19 and TRBJ2-6; a weak D match, TRBD1 (6 bases). V was clipped by 11 bases and J by 1 base, with 12 bases between them. This CDR3 spans 14 amino acids. Germline V lookup: CDR1 LNHDA, CDR2 SQIVND (reference sequence). The CDR3 DNA reads TGTGCCTCCGGACAGCTATCTGGGGCCAACGTCCTGACTTTC. The encoded protein is CASGQLSGANVLTF.

This clonotype occurred a few times. The chain has TRBV29-1 and TRBJ2-1; D tentatively reads TRBD1 or TRBD2 (6 bases each). CDR1 is SQVTM and CDR2 is ANQGSEA in the germline V gene. The CDR3 sequence is 15 residues long. Deletions cut 5 bases from V and 3 bases from J, with 17 bases between. CDR3 coding DNA: TGCAGCGTTCCCCCCGGGGGCTCCCTCTACAATGAGCAGTTCTTC. It translates to CSVPPGGSLYNEQFF.

The chain combines TRBV13 with TRBJ2-2; 9 positions agree with TRBD2. Germline CDR1 and CDR2: PRHDT and FYEKMQ (reference sequence). This CDR3 is 18 amino acids long. V trimming: 5 bases; J trimming: 0 bases; junction bases outside the gene matches: 10. CDR3 residues: CASSQISGGDTNTGELFF. The CDR3 coding sequence is TGTGCCAGCAGCCAGATTAGCGGGGGAGATACGAACACCGGGGAGCTGTTTTTT. Filled out from reference TRBV13 and TRBJ2-2, the complete variable domain reads AAGVIQSPRHLIKEKRETATLKCYPIPRHDTVYWYQQGPGQDPQFLISFYEKMQSDKGSIPDRFSAQQFSDYHSELNMSSLELGDSALYFCASSQISGGDTNTGELFFGEGSRLTVL.

This clonotype has only a few counts. The chain links TRBV2 to TRBJ2-5, with unresolved D. In germline, CDR1 is SNHLY, CDR2 FYNNEI. The CDR3 runs 13 residues. The ends were cut back, 5 bases at V and 1 base at J, with 8 bases in the middle. The chain's CDR3 is CASSSQLQETQYF. CDR3 nucleotide sequence: TGTGCCAGCAGTTCCCAGCTCCAAGAGACCCAGTACTTC.

V usage is TRBV30 and J usage is TRBJ2-6; D is uncertain. The CDR3 runs 12 residues. In germline, CDR1 is GTSNPN, CDR2 SVGIG (reference sequence). Trimming took 4 bases from V and 3 from J, leaving 4 bases between them. CDR3: CAWTGGANVLTF. As DNA, the CDR3 is TGTGCCTGGACGGGTGGGGCCAACGTCCTGACTTTC.

This chain joins TRBV28 and TRBJ1-1; D remains ambiguous. The CDR3 is made up of 13 amino acids. The germline V and J ends were trimmed by 6 bases and 2 bases, with 10 bases remaining between them. Germline loops: CDR1 MDHEN, CDR2 SYDVKM. The CDR3 region is CASREYINTEAFF. CDR3 in DNA: TGTGCCAGCAGGGAATACATCAACACTGAAGCTTTCTTT.

This clonotype has only a few counts. The chain is built from TRBV2 and TRBJ2-1; D may be TRBD2 (6 bases). CDR3 size: 16 residues. Germline V CDR1 and CDR2: SNHLY, FYNNEI. Trimming removed 2 bases from V and 1 base from J, with 12 bases in between. CDR3 sequence: CASSESNRGSYNEQFF. CDR3 in DNA: TGTGCCAGCAGTGAAAGTAACCGGGGGTCCTACAATGAGCAGTTCTTC.

This clonotype was detected many times. This CDR3 reads CASSTLLNEKLFF. CDR3 nucleotide sequence: TGTGCCAGCAGCACCCTACTTAATGAAAAACTGTTTTTT. This sequence joins TRBV27 and TRBJ1-4; no clear D gene. Germline values: CDR1 MNHEY, CDR2 SMNVEV (reference sequence). CDR3 length: 13 residues. V shed 6 bases and J shed 4 bases, with 9 bases lying between them.